Listed below are T cell receptor beta chains from one sample, sequenced in a study of OX40 agonist ivuxolimab in advanced cancers. Assay: immunoSEQ multiplex PCR; the TCRdb copy retains only in-frame clones and omits some. The sample carries 70,000 to 85,000 clones, over 90% recorded once. The sample was CD4+ or CD8+ T cells sorted from blood, taken in a trial of the OX40 agonist ivuxolimab. The source of these receptors is an adult with an advanced solid tumor such as melanoma, head and neck, liver or kidney cancer. The CDR3 runs from the conserved cysteine through the conserved F or W. The order of the fields is J gene, V gene, CDR3 protein.

j_call: TRBJ1-6; v_call: TRBV7-2; cdr3_aa: CASSLDRPGDSPLHF
j_call: TRBJ2-5; v_call: TRBV7-9; cdr3_aa: CASSGPKQGFGETQYF
j_call: TRBJ1-4; v_call: TRBV27; cdr3_aa: CASRFTDRGNEKLFF
j_call: TRBJ2-7; v_call: TRBV5-5; cdr3_aa: CASSLGQGGYEQYF
j_call: TRBJ2-7; v_call: TRBV7-2; cdr3_aa: CASSLRRDSYEQYF
j_call: TRBJ2-1; v_call: TRBV6-6; cdr3_aa: CASGVQAGVNEQFF
j_call: TRBJ2-5; v_call: TRBV19; cdr3_aa: CASRSGGTAETQYF
j_call: TRBJ2-7; v_call: TRBV18; cdr3_aa: CASSPGTQYEQYF
j_call: TRBJ1-4; v_call: TRBV7-2; cdr3_aa: CASSLNSEKLFF
j_call: TRBJ2-5; v_call: TRBV7-9; cdr3_aa: CASSASGTSGRSPAETQYF
j_call: TRBJ1-4; v_call: TRBV5-5; cdr3_aa: CASRREDYNEKLFF
j_call: TRBJ2-7; v_call: TRBV2; cdr3_aa: CASSEHTASYEQYF
j_call: TRBJ2-7; v_call: TRBV19; cdr3_aa: CASSRFLPGHLGYEQYF
j_call: TRBJ2-1; v_call: TRBV7-8; cdr3_aa: CASSLGFSGEKDNEQFF
j_call: TRBJ1-5; v_call: TRBV6-4; cdr3_aa: CASSAEGFNQPQHF
j_call: TRBJ2-1; v_call: TRBV11-2; cdr3_aa: CASSTLGGQNNEQFF
j_call: TRBJ2-7; v_call: TRBV6-1; cdr3_aa: CASSDFGTGTNEQYF
j_call: TRBJ1-5; v_call: TRBV6-1; cdr3_aa: CASRRQGGQPQHF
j_call: TRBJ2-7; v_call: TRBV5-1; cdr3_aa: CASSLSLGVYEQYF
j_call: TRBJ2-1; v_call: TRBV2; cdr3_aa: CASSEGFRGYNEQFF
j_call: TRBJ2-3; v_call: TRBV7-2; cdr3_aa: CASSLRSGTDTQYF
j_call: TRBJ2-7; v_call: TRBV6-6; cdr3_aa: CASSYKTGGAYEQYF